This TCR beta chain emerged from a study of CD8+ T cells in alopecia areata. Treatment noted: oral pan-JAK inhibitor, 5-10 mg twice daily. cDNA reverse transcribed from extracted RNA served as the sequencing template. Only in-frame clones appear in the TCRdb table, and some are missing; sequencing was by immunoSEQ multiplex PCR. This sample has roughly 200,000 clones, with less than 70% found just once. Germline V lookup: CDR1 PRHDT, CDR2 FYEKMQ (reference sequence). The CDR3 consists of 13 residues. Trimming pared 0 bases from V and 4 bases from J, leaving 6 bases between. The TCR was taken from a human donor with alopecia areata. The sequencing used CD8+ T cells sorted from blood, collected at week 24, from a patient treated with tofacitinib. This chain joins TRBV13 and TRBJ1-2, with D uncertain. CDR3 in DNA: TGTGCCAGCAGCTTAGGTTCTCGCTATGGCTACACCTTC. It codes for CASSLGSRYGYTF. Full variable domain (remainder filled in from reference TRBV13 and TRBJ1-2): AAGVIQSPRHLIKEKRETATLKCYPIPRHDTVYWYQQGPGQDPQFLISFYEKMQSDKGSIPDRFSAQQFSDYHSELNMSSLELGDSALYFCASSLGSRYGYTFGSGTRLTVV.